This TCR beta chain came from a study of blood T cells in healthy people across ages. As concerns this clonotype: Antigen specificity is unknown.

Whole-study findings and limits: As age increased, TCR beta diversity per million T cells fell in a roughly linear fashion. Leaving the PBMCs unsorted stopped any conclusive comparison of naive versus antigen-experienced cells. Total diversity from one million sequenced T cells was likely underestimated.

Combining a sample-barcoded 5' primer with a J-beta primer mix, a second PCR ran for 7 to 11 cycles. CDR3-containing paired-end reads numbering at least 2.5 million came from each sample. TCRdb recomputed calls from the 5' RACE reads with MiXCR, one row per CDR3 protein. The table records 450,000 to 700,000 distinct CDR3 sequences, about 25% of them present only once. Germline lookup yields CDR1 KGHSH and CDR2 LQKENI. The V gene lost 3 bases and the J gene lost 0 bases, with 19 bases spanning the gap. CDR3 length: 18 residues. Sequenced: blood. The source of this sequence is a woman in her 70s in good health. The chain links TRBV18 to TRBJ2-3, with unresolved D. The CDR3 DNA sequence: TGTGCCAGCTCACCTCAGGTACATTCGGTTACTAGCACAGATACGCAGTATTTT. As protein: CASSPQVHSVTSTDTQYF.